Reported below is one TCR beta chain. The antigen is not known. Amplification yielded TCR beta CDR3 regions, with RNA transcripts as the source. HTBI primers were used for first-round RT-PCR of the TCR CDR3. TCRdb used MiXCR to reprocess the multiplex PCR reads, holding one entry per CDR3 protein. The repertoire includes roughly 630,000 distinct CDR3 sequences, approximately 14% of them detected once, and 7.3% sits in the top ten. The sample is drawn from a study of T cells in Graves' hyperthyroidism and ophthalmopathy. Exclusion of patients followed from uncontrolled infection, other autoimmune disease, pregnancy or lactation. This CDR3 region has 11 residues. V lost 8 bases and J 10 bases, leaving 14 bases between the germline ends. Germline V gene data show CDR1 as LNHDA and CDR2 as SQIVND (reference sequence). Findings and limits, study-wide: Model output signaled ophthalmopathy a median around 6.9 months ahead of onset. Appearing also in blood were most of the thyroid clonotypes expanded above 0.001.

V and J are TRBV19 and TRBJ1-1; D remains unclear. The sequence was obtained from a woman in her twenties or thirties with Graves' hyperthyroidism. The sequencing sample was made of blood. The CDR3 here is CASFFPGGAFF. The CDR3 DNA sequence: TGTGCCAGTTTTTTTCCTGGAGGAGCTTTCTTT.